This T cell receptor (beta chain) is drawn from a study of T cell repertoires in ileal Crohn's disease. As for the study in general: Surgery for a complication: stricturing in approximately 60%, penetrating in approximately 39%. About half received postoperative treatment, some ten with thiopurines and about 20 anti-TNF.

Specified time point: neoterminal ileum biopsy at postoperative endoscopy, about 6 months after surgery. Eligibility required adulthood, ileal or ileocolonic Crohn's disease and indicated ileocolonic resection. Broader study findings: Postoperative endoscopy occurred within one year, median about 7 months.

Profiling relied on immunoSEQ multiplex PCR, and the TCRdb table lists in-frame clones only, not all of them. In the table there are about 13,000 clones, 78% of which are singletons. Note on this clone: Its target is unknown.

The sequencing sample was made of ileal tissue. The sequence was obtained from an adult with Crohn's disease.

CDR3 coding DNA: TGTGCCAGCTCACCTTTCAGGGGGGATACGCAGTATTTT. Protein sequence: CASSPFRGDTQYF. The gene calls are TRBV18 and TRBJ2-3, with 7 bases lining up with TRBD1. Trimming at V came to 3 bases and at J to 6 bases, leaving 3 bases not matched to a gene. The V gene's germline CDR1 is KGHSH and CDR2 LQKENI. The CDR3 has 13 amino acids.